This TCR beta chain was sequenced during a study of identical twins. Overall study results and limits: Out-of-frame alpha sequences shared by twins showed excess low generation probability. Within cord blood, abundant beta clonotypes carried fewer insertions, but memory repertoires showed no such trend.

In this sample, this clonotype turned up many times. As yet, its antigen is unknown. Template switching supplied a universal primer site; unique molecular identifiers were carried on the cDNA. TCRdb called the 5' RACE reads again in MiXCR, with one record for every CDR3 protein. The table has about 700,000 distinct CDR3 sequences, around 5.7% seen once. The sample was naive T cells sorted from blood. The TCR sequence derives from a man aged 18 to 30 in good health.

The CDR3 loop reads CASRGLASGTQYF. The CDR3 coding sequence is TGTGCCAGCAGAGGACTGGCTTCGGGTACGCAGTATTTT. The V and J genes are TRBV12-3 or TRBV12-4 and TRBJ2-3; D may be TRBD2 (5 bases). V shed 6 bases and J shed 8 bases, with 15 bases lying between them. CDR3 length equals 13 residues.